The rows below give T cell receptor beta chains drawn from one sample of a study of regulatory T cells in long-lasting Graves disease. TCRdb passed the multiplex PCR reads through MiXCR, listing each CDR3 protein once. The sample yields about 420,000 distinct CDR3 sequences, roughly 15% seen once. These sequences were also reported in another study, on T cells in Graves' hyperthyroidism and ophthalmopathy.

The starting material was peripheral blood mononuclear cells (PBMCs), obtained at new diagnosis, from a patient treated with antithyroid drugs. These TCRs come from a young woman with Graves disease. Each CDR3 is given with its conserved first and last residue. The order of the fields is clone size, J gene, D gene, V gene, CDR3 DNA, CDR3 protein. D genes are given only for firm matches. The size entry is marked missing in some rows and otherwise reads once, few, many or a size class.

size: .; J: TRBJ2-5; D: TRBD2; V: TRBV2; DNA: TGTGCCAGCAGTCCCGGACTAGCGGGAGGGAGGTTGGAGACCCAGTACTTC; CDR3: CASSPGLAGGRLETQYF
size: .; J: TRBJ2-2; D: .; V: TRBV19; DNA: TGTGCCGGTAAAGTTTGGGAGGGGGCGGACACCGGGGAGCTGTTTTTT; CDR3: CAGKVWEGADTGELFF
size: many; J: TRBJ1-1; D: .; V: TRBV28; DNA: TGTGCCAGCAGTCCCCCGGAGTCCGCTAATCGGGCTTTCTTT; CDR3: CASSPPESANRAFF
size: many; J: TRBJ2-1; D: .; V: TRBV20-1; DNA: TGCAGTGCTAGAGCGGGAGCGATATACAATGAGCAGTTCTTC; CDR3: CSARAGAIYNEQFF
size: few; J: TRBJ2-3; D: TRBD2; V: TRBV12-3/TRBV12-4; DNA: TGTGCCAGCAGTTTGGGCCCTAGCGGGAGCTGGACAGATACGCAGTATTTT; CDR3: CASSLGPSGSWTDTQYF
size: many; J: TRBJ2-7; D: TRBD1; V: TRBV7-2; DNA: TGTGCCAGCAGCGTCCGACAGGGTTCTTCCTACGAGCAGTACTTC; CDR3: CASSVRQGSSYEQYF
size: few; J: TRBJ2-2; D: TRBD2; V: TRBV6-1; DNA: TGTGCCAGCAGGAACGGACTAGCGGGAGTTACGGGGGAGCTGTTTTTT; CDR3: CASRNGLAGVTGELFF
size: many; J: TRBJ2-1; D: TRBD2; V: TRBV20-1; DNA: TGCAGTGCTACCCCTAGCGGGAGGTACAATGAGCAGTTCTTC; CDR3: CSATPSGRYNEQFF
size: few; J: TRBJ1-2; D: .; V: TRBV3-1; DNA: TGTGCCAGCAGCCAAGATCTTACGGCAGACTATGGCTACACCTTC; CDR3: CASSQDLTADYGYTF
size: many; J: TRBJ2-1; D: TRBD2; V: TRBV5-5; DNA: TGTGCCAGCAGCTTGGGTCTTTATAGCGGGAGGGCCGACAATGAGCAGTTCTTC; CDR3: CASSLGLYSGRADNEQFF
size: few; J: TRBJ1-3; D: TRBD1; V: TRBV5-6; DNA: TGTGCCAGCAGCTCCAGACCTGGGACAGGGGATTTGCGAAACACCATATATTTT; CDR3: CASSSRPGTGDLRNTIYF
size: .; J: TRBJ2-2; D: .; V: TRBV5-5; DNA: TGTGCCAGCAGCCCTGACGGGATGAACACCGGGGAGCTGTTTTTT; CDR3: CASSPDGMNTGELFF